The 23 T cell receptor beta chains presented below share a single source sample, sequenced in a study of regulatory T cells in long-lasting Graves disease. Arm-PCR of CDR3 regions and iRepertoire HTBI primers were the basis on which TCR beta libraries were built. TCRdb itself ran the multiplex PCR reads through MiXCR, one entry per CDR3 protein. The sample contains approximately 440,000 distinct CDR3 sequences, roughly a quarter of which appear only once. Regarding time point: persistent/refractory GD, antithyroid drugs over 5 years with positive TRAb. Extracted PBMC RNA gave rise to the TCR library. The sample consisted of peripheral blood mononuclear cells (PBMCs), taken when the disease was refractory, from a patient treated with antithyroid drugs. The receptors were gathered from a female donor with Graves disease.

The chain uses TRBV24-1 and TRBJ2-5; TRBD2 might be the D (6 bases). Germline CDR1 reads KGHDR; CDR2 reads SFDVKD. The CDR3 has 14 amino acids. V lost 1 base to trimming and J lost 3 bases, with 8 bases between them. This CDR3 is CATSDFGGKETQYF. As DNA, the CDR3 is TGTGCCACCAGTGATTTTGGCGGGAAAGAGACCCAGTACTTC.

This clonotype was detected many times. The V and J genes are TRBV11-2 and TRBJ2-5; D is undetermined. The ends were cut back, 4 bases at V and 9 bases at J, with 18 bases in the middle. Germline V gives CDR1 SGHAT, CDR2 FQNNGV. The CDR3 has 14 amino acids. In DNA, the CDR3 is TGTGCCAGCAGCTCGGCCGCGAGAATTGAGGCCCAGTACTTC. As protein: CASSSAARIEAQYF.

This clonotype was seen a few times. The chain combines TRBV29-1 with TRBJ2-7, with D possibly called TRBD1 or TRBD2 (5 bases each). With 1 base removed from V and 0 bases from J, the gap between germline ends came to 16 bases. The CDR3 loop spans 16 amino acids. Per the germline V gene, CDR1 is SQVTM and CDR2 is ANQGSEA. CDR3 in DNA: TGCAGCGTTGAAGTTCCAGGTGGGGGTAGCTCCTACGAGCAGTACTTC. Its protein product is CSVEVPGGGSSYEQYF.

The CDR3 region has the DNA TGTGCCAGTAGTTACGACGACAGGGGGGCTGAAAAACTGTTTTTT. Translated: CASSYDDRGAEKLFF. The rearrangement uses TRBV19 and TRBJ1-4; 9 bases map to TRBD1. The CDR3 totals 15 residues. Trimming at V came to 5 bases and at J to 7 bases, leaving 8 bases not matched to a gene. Germline V gives CDR1 LNHDA, CDR2 SQIVND (reference sequence).

The chain links TRBV5-5 to TRBJ1-1, with D uncertain. Trimming shortened V by 4 bases and J by 0 bases, and 16 bases separated the two germline ends. The CDR3 extends over 16 amino acids. CDR1 is SGHKS and CDR2 is YYEKEE in the germline V gene (reference sequence). The CDR3 reads CASSPDGGSLNTEAFF. Written as DNA, the CDR3 is TGTGCCAGCAGCCCGGATGGCGGGAGTTTGAACACTGAAGCTTTCTTT.

This clonotype was seen more than once but under ten times. The rearrangement links TRBV12-3 or TRBV12-4 to TRBJ2-7, with unresolved D. V dropped 4 bases and J dropped 7 bases, with 8 bases sitting between them. The CDR3 is 11 amino acids. CDR3: CASSSLREQYF. In DNA form, the CDR3 reads TGTGCCAGCAGTTCACTCCGTGAGCAGTACTTC.

A remark on this clonotype: This may be a read error: a much more frequent sequence differs by one nucleotide. The chain has TRBV11-2 and TRBJ2-2; D tentatively fits TRBD1 or TRBD2 (5 bases each). With 5 bases removed from V and 1 base from J, the gap between germline ends came to 11 bases. CDR1 is SGHAT and CDR2 is FQNNGV in the germline V gene. The CDR3 is made up of 15 amino acids. The CDR3 here is CASSTGRGNTGELFF. The DNA of the CDR3 is TGTGCCAGCAGCACGGGACGGGGGAACACCGGGGAGCTGTTTTTT. Based on the CDR3 plus reference TRBV11-2 and TRBJ2-2, the full variable domain is EAGVAQSPRYKIIEKRQSVAFWCNPISGHATLYWYQQILGQGPKLLIQFQNNGVVDDSQLPKDRFSAERLKGVDSTLKIQPAKLEDSAVYLCASSTGRGNTGELFFGEGSRLTVL.

This clonotype was found many times. One end of the junction is discordant with germline, which a read error may explain. J is TRBJ1-1 and V is TRBV5-1, with D unclear. The V gene's germline CDR1 is SGHRS and CDR2 YFSETQ. This CDR3 is built from 15 residues. The CDR3 nucleotides read TGTGCCAGCAGCTTAGCCGTGGGAGTGAACACTGAAGCTTTCTTT. As protein: CASSLAVGVNTEAFF.

This clonotype was counted at least ten times. The chain recombines TRBV28 with TRBJ2-6; D gene ambiguous. V shed 8 bases and J shed 4 bases, with 15 bases lying between them. Germline CDR1 is MDHEN and CDR2 is SYDVKM. CDR3 length: 15 amino acids. In DNA form, the CDR3 reads TGTGCCAGCGGATTGGAAGCTCTCGGGGCCAACGTCCTGACTTTC. Its translation: CASGLEALGANVLTF. The full variable domain, completed using reference TRBV28 and TRBJ2-6, is DVKVTQSSRYLVKRTGEKVFLECVQDMDHENMFWYRQDPGLGLRLIYFSYDVKMKEKGDIPEGYSVSREKKERFSLILESASTNQTSMYLCASGLEALGANVLTFGAGSRLTVL.

In regard to this clonotype: A clone one base away is much larger, so this may be a read error. This chain joins TRBV7-9 and TRBJ1-1, with 7 bases identical to TRBD1. The CDR3 is 16 residues long. The germline CDR1 and CDR2 sequences are SEHNR and FQNEAQ (reference sequence). J was trimmed by 4 bases and V by 6 bases; bases with no gene match: 14. CDR3 bases: TGTGCCAGCAGTTTAATCTTCGGGACAGAGGGCACTGAAGCTTTCTTT. It is translated as CASSLIFGTEGTEAFF.

CDR3 DNA: TGTGCCAGCAGTTTCAATCGTCGATCGAGCACCGGGGAGCTGTTTTTT. Amino acids: CASSFNRRSSTGELFF. The chain combines TRBV28 with TRBJ2-2, with D uncertain. The V and J ends lost 3 bases and 4 bases respectively, with 15 bases between them. CDR1 and CDR2 (germline): MDHEN, SYDVKM. CDR3 length: 16 residues.

A word on this clonotype: This clone may be a read error of a much larger clone one base away. The genes are TRBV29-1 and TRBJ2-7; 9 bases align to TRBD1. The V gene's germline CDR1 is SQVTM and CDR2 ANQGSEA. The CDR3 sequence is 13 residues long. The CDR3 here is CNVEQGASYEQYF. The CDR3 DNA sequence: TGCAACGTTGAACAGGGGGCCTCCTACGAGCAGTACTTC.

V and J are TRBV6-1 and TRBJ1-1, with a possible D match to TRBD1 (6 bases). The CDR3 totals 15 residues. Germline V gene data show CDR1 as MNHNS and CDR2 as SASEGT. The germline V and J ends were trimmed by 6 bases and 3 bases, with 17 bases remaining between them. The CDR3 reads CASSRALGGDTEAFF. Here the CDR3 DNA reads TGTGCCAGCAGCCGGGCCTTAGGGGGAGACACTGAAGCTTTCTTT.

The rearrangement joins TRBV28 to TRBJ1-5; 11 bases are a match to TRBD1. This CDR3 contains 16 residues. V lost 2 bases to trimming and J lost 1 base; unmatched junction nucleotides: 1. CDR1 and CDR2 from the germline V gene are MDHEN and SYDVKM. The CDR3 coding sequence is TGTGCCAGCAGTTTAGGGGACAGGGGGAGCAATCAGCCCCAGCATTTT. Translation gives CASSLGDRGSNQPQHF.

As for this clonotype: A much larger clone is a single base away; this may be a read error. The V and J genes are TRBV28 and TRBJ2-1, with 9 positions matching TRBD2. Trimming cost V 7 bases and J 9 bases; bases outside gene matches: 28. This CDR3 region has 20 residues. Germline lookup yields CDR1 MDHEN and CDR2 SYDVKM. CDR3 in amino acids: CASTTPHTPTGASGMGEQFF. As DNA, the CDR3 is TGTGCCAGCACCACCCCTCACACGCCAACAGGGGCTAGCGGGATGGGTGAGCAGTTCTTC.

The chain recombines TRBV19 with TRBJ2-2, with D unresolved. The V gene's germline CDR1 is LNHDA and CDR2 SQIVND (reference sequence). The CDR3 extends over 15 amino acids. V gave up 5 bases and J gave up 2 bases, with 12 bases separating them. Written as DNA, the CDR3 is TGTGCCAGTAGTCTGGTGGCCCTTAACACCGGGGAGCTGTTTTTT. This codes for CASSLVALNTGELFF.

This clonotype was observed many times. The V gene is TRBV5-5, the J gene TRBJ2-5, with D maybe TRBD2 (6 bases). Trimming removed 0 bases from V and 2 bases from J, with 11 bases in between. Looked up from germline, CDR1 is SGHKS and CDR2 is YYEKEE (reference sequence). The CDR3 spans 15 residues. DNA of the CDR3: TGTGCCAGCAGCTTGGTCCGGGACTTTCAAGAGACCCAGTACTTC. Protein sequence: CASSLVRDFQETQYF.

This clonotype was observed a handful of times. The rearrangement uses TRBV6-6 and TRBJ2-7; 7 bases are shared with TRBD1. The CDR3 has 15 amino acids. Per the germline V gene, CDR1 is MNHNY and CDR2 is SVGAGI (reference sequence). J was trimmed by 4 bases and V by 0 bases; bases with no gene match: 6. The CDR3 bases are TGTGCCAGCAGTTACTCGACAGGGAACTCTTACGAGCAGTACTTC. It is translated as CASSYSTGNSYEQYF.

The chain employs TRBV20-1 and TRBJ1-1, with 7 bases that match TRBD1. The germline V gene has CDR1 DFQATT and CDR2 SNEGSKA (reference sequence). The CDR3 has 14 residues. The V segment lost 6 bases and the J segment 4 bases; nucleotides outside the gene matches: 11. The CDR3 nucleotides are TGCAGTGCCCGAGACCCAGGGGGTAGCACTGAAGCTTTCTTT. Encoded protein: CSARDPGGSTEAFF.

This clonotype has at least ten counts. The chain recombines TRBV28 with TRBJ1-6, with 8 nucleotides matching TRBD1. Germline loops: CDR1 MDHEN, CDR2 SYDVKM. This CDR3 contains 13 residues. With 10 bases clipped from V and 11 bases from J, the junction kept 10 bases outside the gene matches. The CDR3 here is CATGQGKLAPLHF. DNA for the CDR3: TGTGCCACCGGACAGGGAAAGTTGGCACCCCTCCACTTT.

This clonotype was found many times. This chain connects TRBV7-8 to TRBJ1-1; the D is unclear. Trimming pared 4 bases from V and 0 bases from J, leaving 6 bases between. The CDR3 loop spans 13 amino acids. Germline CDR1 SGHVS, CDR2 FQNEAQ. In DNA, the CDR3 is TGTGCCAGCAGCTCCAGCGTGAACACTGAAGCTTTCTTT. Amino acids: CASSSSVNTEAFF.

The table lists this clonotype with a count of one. The chain links TRBV2 to TRBJ1-4, with a tentative D call TRBD1 (6 bases). The CDR3 sequence is 15 residues long. The germline gives CDR1 SNHLY, CDR2 FYNNEI. V was trimmed by 6 bases and J by 8 bases, leaving 19 bases between them. CDR3: CASSLPGQWYEKLFF. DNA of the CDR3: TGTGCCAGCAGCTTACCGGGACAATGGTACGAAAAACTGTTTTTT.

The chain has TRBV7-2 and TRBJ1-4, with TRBD1 matching over 8 bases. The V segment lost 6 bases and the J segment 7 bases; nucleotides outside the gene matches: 10. This CDR3 region has 15 residues. CDR1 is SGHTA, CDR2 FQGNSA, per germline. In DNA form, the CDR3 reads TGTGCCAGCAGTCCGGACAGGGCCCTCTGTGAAAAACTGTTTTTT. Protein product: CASSPDRALCEKLFF.